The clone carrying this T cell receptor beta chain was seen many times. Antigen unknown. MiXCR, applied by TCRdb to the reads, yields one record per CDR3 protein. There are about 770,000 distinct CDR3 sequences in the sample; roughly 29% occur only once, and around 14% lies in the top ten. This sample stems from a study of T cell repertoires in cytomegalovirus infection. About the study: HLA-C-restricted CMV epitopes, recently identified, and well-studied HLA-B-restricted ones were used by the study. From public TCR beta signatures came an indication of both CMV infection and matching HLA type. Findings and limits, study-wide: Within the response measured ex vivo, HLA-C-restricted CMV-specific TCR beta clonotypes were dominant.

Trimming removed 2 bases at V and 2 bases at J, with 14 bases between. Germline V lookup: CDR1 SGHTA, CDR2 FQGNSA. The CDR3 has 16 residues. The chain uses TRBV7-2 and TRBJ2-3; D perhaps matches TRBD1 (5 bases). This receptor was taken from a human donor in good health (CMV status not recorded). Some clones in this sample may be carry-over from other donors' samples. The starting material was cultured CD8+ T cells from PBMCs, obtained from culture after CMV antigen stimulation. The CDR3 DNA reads TGTGCCAGCAGCTTATGGGCGAAGGGGTACACAGATACGCAGTATTTT. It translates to CASSLWAKGYTDTQYF.